Below are 3 T cell receptor beta chains sequenced from a single sample in a study of blood T cell repertoires in COVID-19. Clones were sequenced by immunoSEQ multiplex PCR, and TCRdb holds only the in-frame ones, with some missing. The profile covers hundreds of thousands of clones, with 85% to 90% appearing a single time and 11% taken by the ten largest. The sample taken for sequencing was peripheral blood. These TCRs come from a man aged 45-60 years with COVID-19, enrolled during active disease.

The J gene is TRBJ2-1, the V gene TRBV5-1, with D perhaps TRBD2 (6 bases). From germline, CDR1 is SGHRS and CDR2 YFSETQ. Between the trimmed V and J ends, which lost 4 bases and 0 bases, there was a span of 8 bases. This CDR3 region has 14 residues. The CDR3 DNA reads as TGCGCCAGCAGCGAAGCGGGCTCCTACAATGAGCAGTTCTTC. Its translation is CASSEAGSYNEQFF.

The V and J genes are TRBV10-3 and TRBJ1-6; TRBD1 aligns across 7 bases. Germline CDR1 reads ENHRY; CDR2 reads SYGVKD. V lost 4 bases and J lost 7; bases outside the gene matches: 7. The CDR3 runs 15 residues. CDR3 nucleotide sequence: TGTGCCATCAGTGGTCCGGGACAGATAAATTCACCCCTCCACTTT. Its protein product is CAISGPGQINSPLHF.

The V call is TRBV27, the J call TRBJ2-7, with 12 bases lining up with TRBD1. Germline V gene data show CDR1 as MNHEY and CDR2 as SMNVEV (reference sequence). This CDR3 contains 15 residues. The trim removed 1 base at V and 5 bases at J, leaving 3 bases unmatched. CDR3 sequence reads: CASSLYRDRGHEQYF. CDR3 in DNA: TGTGCCAGCAGTTTATACCGGGACAGGGGGCACGAGCAGTACTTC.